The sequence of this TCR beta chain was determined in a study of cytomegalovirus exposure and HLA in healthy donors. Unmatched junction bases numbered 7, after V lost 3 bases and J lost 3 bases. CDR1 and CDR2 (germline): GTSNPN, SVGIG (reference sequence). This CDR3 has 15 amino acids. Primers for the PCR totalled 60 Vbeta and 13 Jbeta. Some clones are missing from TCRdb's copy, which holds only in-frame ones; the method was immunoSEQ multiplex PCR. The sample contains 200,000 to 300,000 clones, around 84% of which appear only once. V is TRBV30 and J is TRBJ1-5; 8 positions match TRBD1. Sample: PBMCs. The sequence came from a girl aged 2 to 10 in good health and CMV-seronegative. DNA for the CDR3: TGTGCCTGGAGACAGGGGGGATTTGACAATCAGCCCCAGCATTTT. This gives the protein CAWRQGGFDNQPQHF.